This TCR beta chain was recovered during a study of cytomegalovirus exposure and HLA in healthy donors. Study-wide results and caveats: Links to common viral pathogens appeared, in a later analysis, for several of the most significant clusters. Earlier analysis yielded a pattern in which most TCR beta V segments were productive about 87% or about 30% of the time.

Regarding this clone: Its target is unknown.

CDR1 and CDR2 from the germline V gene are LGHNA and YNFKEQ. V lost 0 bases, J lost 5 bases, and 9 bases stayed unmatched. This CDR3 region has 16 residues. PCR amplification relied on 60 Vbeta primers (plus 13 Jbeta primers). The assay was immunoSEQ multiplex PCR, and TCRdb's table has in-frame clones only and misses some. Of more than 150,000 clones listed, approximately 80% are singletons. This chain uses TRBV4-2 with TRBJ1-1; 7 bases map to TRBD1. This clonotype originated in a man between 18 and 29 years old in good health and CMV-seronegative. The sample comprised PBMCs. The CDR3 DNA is TGTGCCAGCAGCCAAGATCCCCGAGGGGGCGCGACTGAAGCTTTCTTT. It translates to CASSQDPRGGATEAFF.